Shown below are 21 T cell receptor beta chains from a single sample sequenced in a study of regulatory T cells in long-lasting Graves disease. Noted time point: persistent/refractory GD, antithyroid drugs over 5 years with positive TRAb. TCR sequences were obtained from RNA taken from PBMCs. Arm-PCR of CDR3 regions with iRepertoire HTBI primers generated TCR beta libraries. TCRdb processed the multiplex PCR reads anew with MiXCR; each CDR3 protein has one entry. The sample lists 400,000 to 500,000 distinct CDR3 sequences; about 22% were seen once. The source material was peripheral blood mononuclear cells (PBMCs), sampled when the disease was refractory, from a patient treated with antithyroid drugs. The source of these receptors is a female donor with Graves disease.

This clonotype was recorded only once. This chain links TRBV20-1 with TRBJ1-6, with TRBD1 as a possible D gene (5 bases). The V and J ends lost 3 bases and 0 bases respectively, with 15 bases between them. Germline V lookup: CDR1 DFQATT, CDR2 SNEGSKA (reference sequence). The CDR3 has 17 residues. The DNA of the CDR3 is TGCAGTGCTAGTCTACGGGACGGGAGCTCCTATAATTCACCCCTCCACTTT. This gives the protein CSASLRDGSSYNSPLHF.

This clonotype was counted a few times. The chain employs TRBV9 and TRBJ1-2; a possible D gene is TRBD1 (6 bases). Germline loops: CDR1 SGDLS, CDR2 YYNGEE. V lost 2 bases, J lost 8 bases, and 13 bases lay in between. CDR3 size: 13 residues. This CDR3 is CASSVSGGRGYTF. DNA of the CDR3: TGTGCCAGCAGCGTTAGCGGGGGGCGAGGCTACACCTTC.

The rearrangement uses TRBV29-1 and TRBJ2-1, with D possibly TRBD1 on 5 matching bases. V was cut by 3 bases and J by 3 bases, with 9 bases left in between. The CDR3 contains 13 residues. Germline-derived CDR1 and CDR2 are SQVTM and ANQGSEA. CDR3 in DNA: TGCAGCGTTGAGGGGCAGGGCTACAATGAGCAGTTCTTC. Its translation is CSVEGQGYNEQFF.

The CDR3 coding sequence is TGTGCCAGCAGCGTATATACTTTAACCGGGGAGCTGTTTTTT. Its protein product is CASSVYTLTGELFF. The V and J genes are TRBV7-2 and TRBJ2-2; D gene unclear. The CDR3 extends over 14 amino acids. V was cut by 5 bases and J by 5 bases, with 12 bases left in between. The germline V gene encodes CDR1 SGHTA and CDR2 FQGNSA.

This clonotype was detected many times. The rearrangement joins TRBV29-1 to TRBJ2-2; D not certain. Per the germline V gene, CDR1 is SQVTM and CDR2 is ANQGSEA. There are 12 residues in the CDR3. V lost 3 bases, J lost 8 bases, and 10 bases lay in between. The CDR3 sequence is CSVDAVSGELFF. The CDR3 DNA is TGCAGCGTTGACGCCGTCAGTGGGGAGCTGTTTTTT.

CDR3: CASSEAPDTQYF. The CDR3 region has the DNA TGTGCCAGCAGTGAAGCGCCGGATACGCAGTATTTT. This chain connects TRBV2 to TRBJ2-3; D not resolved. Per germline, CDR1 SNHLY and CDR2 FYNNEI. The CDR3 has 12 residues. With 0 bases removed from V and 6 bases from J, the gap between germline ends came to 4 bases.

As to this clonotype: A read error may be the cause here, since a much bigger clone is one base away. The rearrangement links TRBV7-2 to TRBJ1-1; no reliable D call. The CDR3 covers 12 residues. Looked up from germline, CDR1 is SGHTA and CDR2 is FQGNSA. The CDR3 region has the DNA TGTGCCAGCAGCTTAGGAACACCAGAAGCTCTCTTT. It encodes CASSLGTPEALF.

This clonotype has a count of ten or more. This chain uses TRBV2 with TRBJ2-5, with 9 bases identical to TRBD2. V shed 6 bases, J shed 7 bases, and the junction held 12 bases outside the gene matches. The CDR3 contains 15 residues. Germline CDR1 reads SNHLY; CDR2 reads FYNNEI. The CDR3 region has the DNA TGTGCCAGCAGCCCCTCCGGGACTAGCAGGGGGACCCAGTACTTC. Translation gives CASSPSGTSRGTQYF.

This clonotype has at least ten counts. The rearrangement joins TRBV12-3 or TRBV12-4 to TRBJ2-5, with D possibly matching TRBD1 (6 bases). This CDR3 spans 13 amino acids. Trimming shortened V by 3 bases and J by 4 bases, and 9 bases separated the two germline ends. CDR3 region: CASSFLQGETQYF. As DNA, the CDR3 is TGTGCCAGCAGTTTTTTACAGGGAGAGACCCAGTACTTC.

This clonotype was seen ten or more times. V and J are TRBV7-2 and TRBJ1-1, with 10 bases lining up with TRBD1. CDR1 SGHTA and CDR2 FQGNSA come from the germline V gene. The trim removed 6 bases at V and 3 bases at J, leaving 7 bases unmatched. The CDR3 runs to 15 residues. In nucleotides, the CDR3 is TGTGCCAGCAGTCGACAGGGGGCGTCGGACACTGAAGCTTTCTTT. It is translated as CASSRQGASDTEAFF.

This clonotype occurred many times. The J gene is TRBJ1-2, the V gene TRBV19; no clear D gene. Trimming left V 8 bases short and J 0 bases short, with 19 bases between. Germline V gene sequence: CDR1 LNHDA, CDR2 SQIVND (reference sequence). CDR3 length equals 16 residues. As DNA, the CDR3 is TGTGCCAGTCGCGGTGAGAGAGCCTTAGCTAACTATGGCTACACCTTC. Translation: CASRGERALANYGYTF.

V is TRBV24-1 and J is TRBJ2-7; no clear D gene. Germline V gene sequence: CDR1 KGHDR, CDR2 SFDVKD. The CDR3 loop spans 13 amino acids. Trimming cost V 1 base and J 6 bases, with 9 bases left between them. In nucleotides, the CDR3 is TGTGCCACCAGTGATTTCCCGTCCAGCGAGCAGTACTTC. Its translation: CATSDFPSSEQYF.

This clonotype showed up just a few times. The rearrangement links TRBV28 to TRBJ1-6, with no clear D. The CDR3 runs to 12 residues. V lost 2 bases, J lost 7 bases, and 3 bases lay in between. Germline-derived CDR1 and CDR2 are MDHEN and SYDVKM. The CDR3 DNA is TGTGCCAGCAGTTTAGCCAATTCACCCCTCCACTTT. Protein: CASSLANSPLHF.

The CDR3, as DNA: TGTGCCAGCAGTACCGGGGCCTCCGCTCCCGGGGCCAACGTCCTGACTTTC. It yields the protein CASSTGASAPGANVLTF. This chain connects TRBV11-1 to TRBJ2-6; D is possibly TRBD1 or TRBD2 (5 bases each). V was shortened by 6 bases and J by 4 bases, with 19 bases between the two germline ends. Germline V gene lookup returns CDR1 SGHAT and CDR2 FQDESV (reference sequence). This CDR3 comprises 17 residues.

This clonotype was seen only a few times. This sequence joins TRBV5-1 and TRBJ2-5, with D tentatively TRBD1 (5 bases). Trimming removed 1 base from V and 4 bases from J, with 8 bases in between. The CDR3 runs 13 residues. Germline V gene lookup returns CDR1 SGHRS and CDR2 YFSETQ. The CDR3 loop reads CASSLSQGETQYF. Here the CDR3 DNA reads TGCGCCAGCAGCTTGTCCCAGGGAGAGACCCAGTACTTC.

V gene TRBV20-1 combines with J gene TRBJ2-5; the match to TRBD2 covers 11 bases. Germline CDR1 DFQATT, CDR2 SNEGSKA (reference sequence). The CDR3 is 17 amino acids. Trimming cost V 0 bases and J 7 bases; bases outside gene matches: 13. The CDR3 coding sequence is TGCAGTGCTAGAGATGCTTTCGGGACTAGCGGCCCGGGGACCCAGTACTTC. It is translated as CSARDAFGTSGPGTQYF.

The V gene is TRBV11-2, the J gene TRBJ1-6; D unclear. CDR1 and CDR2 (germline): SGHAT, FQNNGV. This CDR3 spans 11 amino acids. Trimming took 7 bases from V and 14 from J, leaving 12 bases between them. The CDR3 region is CASTTGAALHF. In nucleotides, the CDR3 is TGTGCCAGCACCACGGGAGCCGCCCTCCACTTT.

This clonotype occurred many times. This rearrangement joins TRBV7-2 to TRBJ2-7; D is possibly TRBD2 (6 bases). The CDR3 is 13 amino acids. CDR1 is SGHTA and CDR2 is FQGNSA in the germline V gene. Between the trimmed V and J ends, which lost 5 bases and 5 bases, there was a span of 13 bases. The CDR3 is CASSPPGVDEQYF. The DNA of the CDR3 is TGTGCCAGCAGCCCACCGGGGGTGGACGAGCAGTACTTC.

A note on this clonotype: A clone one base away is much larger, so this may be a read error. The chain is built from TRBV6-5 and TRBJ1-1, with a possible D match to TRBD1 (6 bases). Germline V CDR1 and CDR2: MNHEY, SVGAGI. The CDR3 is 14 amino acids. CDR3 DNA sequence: TGTGCCAGCAGTTACTCGCTGGGGGACACTGATGCTTTCTTT. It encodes CASSYSLGDTDAFF.

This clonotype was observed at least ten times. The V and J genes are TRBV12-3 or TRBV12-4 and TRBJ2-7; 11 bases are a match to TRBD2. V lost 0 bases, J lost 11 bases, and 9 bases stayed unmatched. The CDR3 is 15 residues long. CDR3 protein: CASSLAGETSGRKYF. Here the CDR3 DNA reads TGTGCCAGCAGTTTAGCAGGCGAAACTAGCGGGAGAAAGTACTTC.

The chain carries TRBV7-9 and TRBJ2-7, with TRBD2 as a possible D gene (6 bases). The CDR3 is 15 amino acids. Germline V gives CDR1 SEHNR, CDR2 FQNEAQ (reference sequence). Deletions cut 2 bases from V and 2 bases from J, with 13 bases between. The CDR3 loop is CASSLQAGKAYEQYF. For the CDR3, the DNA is TGTGCCAGCAGCTTACAAGCGGGTAAGGCCTACGAGCAGTACTTC. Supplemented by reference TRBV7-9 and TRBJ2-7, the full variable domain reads DTGVSQNPRHKITKRGQNVTFRCDPISEHNRLYWYRQTLGQGPEFLTYFQNEAQLEKSRLLSDRFSAERPKGSFSTLEIQRTEQGDSAMYLCASSLQAGKAYEQYFGPGTRLTVT.